The 10 T cell receptor beta chains in this list originate from one sample, sequenced in a study of CD8 T cells in Susac syndrome. It was with random hexamers that roughly 0.5 to 1 ug RNA was reverse transcribed. MiXCR was run by TCRdb on the immunoSEQ multiplex PCR reads, yielding one entry per CDR3 protein. The sample carries some 110,000 distinct CDR3 sequences, 85% to 95% recorded once. Sequenced: CD8+ T cells from PBMCs. The source is a human donor with multiple sclerosis.

V and J are TRBV10-3 and TRBJ1-4; D is unclear. This CDR3 comprises 12 residues. V lost 0 bases and J 14 bases, leaving 10 bases between the germline ends. From germline, CDR1 is ENHRY and CDR2 SYGVKD. This CDR3 reads CAISESNGLLFF. CDR3 DNA: TGTGCCATCAGTGAGTCTAATGGTCTCCTGTTTTTT.

This clonotype was recorded only once. The chain recombines TRBV12-5 with TRBJ2-1; possibly TRBD2 for D (5 bases). Trimming took off 1 base at V and 10 bases at J, with 8 bases between the two ends. CDR3 length equals 12 residues. CDR1 is LGHNT, CDR2 FRNRAP, per germline. The CDR3 DNA follows: TGTGCTAGTGGTTTGGGAGGGCGGGAGCAGTTCTTC. The encoded protein is CASGLGGREQFF. Together with reference TRBV12-5 and TRBJ2-1, the CDR3 gives the full variable domain: DARVTQTPRHKVTEMGQEVTMRCQPILGHNTVFWYRQTMMQGLELLAYFRNRAPLDDSGMPKDRFSAEMPDATLATLKIQPSEPRDSAVYFCASGLGGREQFFGPGTRLTVL.

J is TRBJ1-6 and V is TRBV15, with 10 bases lining up with TRBD1. The CDR3 consists of 15 residues. Germline assignment: CDR1 LNHNV and CDR2 YYDKDF (reference sequence). J was trimmed by 9 bases and V by 0 bases; bases with no gene match: 2. CDR3 region: CATSREGTGVSPLHF. The CDR3 nucleotides are TGTGCCACCAGCAGAGAAGGGACAGGGGTTTCACCCCTCCACTTT.

The chain links TRBV6-6 to TRBJ2-1; no reliable D call. The germline CDR1 and CDR2 sequences are MNHNY and SVGAGI (reference sequence). The ends were cut back, 4 bases at V and 6 bases at J, with 10 bases in the middle. The CDR3 runs to 13 residues. CDR3 DNA sequence: TGTGCCAGCAGTTCCTCTAGGGTCAATGAGCAGTTCTTC. Translation: CASSSSRVNEQFF.

The chain couples TRBV30 to TRBJ1-1, with 8 bases fitting TRBD1. V lost 3 bases to trimming and J lost 0 bases; unmatched junction nucleotides: 6. This CDR3 is 15 amino acids long. Germline loops: CDR1 GTSNPN, CDR2 SVGIG (reference sequence). The CDR3: CAWRDRTGMNTEAFF. The CDR3 DNA is TGTGCCTGGAGGGACCGGACAGGGATGAACACTGAAGCTTTCTTT.

The table lists this clonotype with a count of one. The chain links TRBV7-9 to TRBJ1-1; tentatively, D is TRBD1 (5 bases). The CDR3 spans 15 residues. Trimming pared 1 base from V and 0 bases from J, leaving 9 bases between. Germline lookup yields CDR1 SEHNR and CDR2 FQNEAQ (reference sequence). The CDR3 coding sequence is TGTGCCAGCAGCTTAGGGGACCCCTTGAACACTGAAGCTTTCTTT. Its protein is CASSLGDPLNTEAFF.

The table lists this clonotype with a count of one. The CDR3 nucleotides read TGTGCCAGCAGTTACTCTGGGTCCGAGCAGTACTTC. Translation gives CASSYSGSEQYF. V gene TRBV6-6 combines with J gene TRBJ2-7; the D is unclear. V was clipped by 0 bases and J by 6 bases, with 6 bases between them. The CDR3 is 12 amino acids. From germline, CDR1 is MNHNY and CDR2 SVGAGI (reference sequence).

The chain joins TRBV4-1 to TRBJ1-3; no clear D gene. Trimming removed 0 bases at V and 2 bases at J, with 8 bases between. The CDR3 is 15 amino acids. Germline V gives CDR1 MGHRA, CDR2 YSYEKL. CDR3 protein: CASSQEGRAGNTIYF. In DNA, the CDR3 is TGCGCCAGCAGCCAAGAAGGGAGGGCTGGAAACACCATATATTTT.

The chain recombines TRBV5-6 with TRBJ2-7; TRBD1 or TRBD2 may be the D gene (5 bases each). Trimming removed 4 bases from V and 2 bases from J, with 16 bases in between. CDR1 and CDR2 from the germline V gene are SGHDT and YYEEEE. There are 15 residues in the CDR3. The CDR3 DNA reads as TGTGCCAGCAGCCCGGGACCGCAGACCACCTACGAGCAGTACTTC. Translated, it gives CASSPGPQTTYEQYF.

The rearrangement joins TRBV5-4 to TRBJ1-2, with 8 bases that match TRBD1. CDR1 is SGHNT and CDR2 is YYREEE in the germline V gene (reference sequence). This CDR3 contains 14 residues. With V trimmed by 0 bases and J by 7 bases, 5 bases remained unmatched. CDR3 sequence (DNA): TGTGCCAGCAGCTTGGGCAGGGGGCAGGTTGGCTACACCTTC. It codes for CASSLGRGQVGYTF.